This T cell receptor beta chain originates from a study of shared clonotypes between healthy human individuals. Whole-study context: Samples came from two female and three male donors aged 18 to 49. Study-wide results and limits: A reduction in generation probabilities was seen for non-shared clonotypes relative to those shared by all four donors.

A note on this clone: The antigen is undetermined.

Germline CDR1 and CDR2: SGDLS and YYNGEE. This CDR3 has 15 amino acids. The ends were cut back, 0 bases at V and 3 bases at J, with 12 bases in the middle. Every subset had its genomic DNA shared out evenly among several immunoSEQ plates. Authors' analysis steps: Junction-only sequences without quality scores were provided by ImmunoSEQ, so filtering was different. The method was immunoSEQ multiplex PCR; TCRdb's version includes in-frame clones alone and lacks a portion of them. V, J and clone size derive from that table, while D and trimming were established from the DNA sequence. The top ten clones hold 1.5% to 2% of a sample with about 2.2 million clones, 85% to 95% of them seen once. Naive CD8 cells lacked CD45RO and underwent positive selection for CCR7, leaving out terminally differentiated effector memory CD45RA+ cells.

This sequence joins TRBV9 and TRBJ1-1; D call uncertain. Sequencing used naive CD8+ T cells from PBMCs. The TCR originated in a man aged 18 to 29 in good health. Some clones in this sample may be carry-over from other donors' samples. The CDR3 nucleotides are TGTGCCAGCAGCGTAGGGTTGTTGGCGGACACTGAAGCTTTCTTT. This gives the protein CASSVGLLADTEAFF.